Here is one T cell receptor beta chain with its context. CDR1 is MNHEY, CDR2 SMNVEV, per germline (reference sequence). CDR3 length: 13 amino acids. Unmatched junction bases numbered 8, after V lost 10 bases and J lost 9 bases. Profiling relied on immunoSEQ multiplex PCR, and the TCRdb table lists in-frame clones only, not all of them. Of under 100,000 clones detected, less than 95% appear once; the ten largest clones hold roughly 1.9%. This sample was included in a study of T cell changes during pregnancy in multiple sclerosis. The V call is TRBV27, the J call TRBJ1-6, with 8 bases matching TRBD1. This clonotype was sampled from a female donor in good health, enrolled as a control in a pregnancy study. This material consisted of peripheral blood, taken in the first trimester of pregnancy. The CDR3 region has the DNA TGTGCCACCAGGACAGGGATTAGTTCACCCCTCCACTTT. It encodes CATRTGISSPLHF.